This T cell receptor (beta chain) emerged from a study of blood T cell repertoires in COVID-19. V lost 2 bases and J 8 bases, leaving 9 bases between the germline ends. Germline loops: CDR1 ENHRY, CDR2 SYGVKD. The CDR3 contains 12 residues. Data came from immunoSEQ multiplex PCR; TCRdb stores just in-frame clones and leaves some out. The sample has 260,000 or so clones, about four fifths seen once; the top ten hold 4.7%. The source is a woman aged 70-85 years with acute or convalescent COVID-19. The sequenced sample was peripheral blood. This chain joins TRBV10-3 and TRBJ1-2, with a weak D call TRBD1 (6 bases). The CDR3 region has the DNA TGTGCCATCAGTGAGCAGGGGCTGGGCTACACCTTC. As protein: CAISEQGLGYTF.